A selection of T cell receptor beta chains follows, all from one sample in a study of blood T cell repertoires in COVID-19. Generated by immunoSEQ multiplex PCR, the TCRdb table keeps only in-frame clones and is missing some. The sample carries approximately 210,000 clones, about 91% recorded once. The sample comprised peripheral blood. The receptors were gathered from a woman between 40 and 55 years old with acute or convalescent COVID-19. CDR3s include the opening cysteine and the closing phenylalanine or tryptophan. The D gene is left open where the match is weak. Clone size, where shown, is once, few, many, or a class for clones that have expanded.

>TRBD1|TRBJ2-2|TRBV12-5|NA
TGTGCTAGTGGTTCGGGACAGGCTGTGGGGGAGCTGTTTTTT
CASGSGQAVGELFF
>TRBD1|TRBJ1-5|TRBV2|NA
TGTGCCAGCAGCGGGACAGGCGGAAGGCAGCCCCAGCATTTT
CASSGTGGRQPQHF
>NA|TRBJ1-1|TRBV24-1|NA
TGTGCCACTACAGGGCCCGGGGGGACTGAAGCTTTCTTT
CATTGPGGTEAFF
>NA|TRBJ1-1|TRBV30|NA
TGTGCCTGGAGGCTACGCACTGAAGCTTTCTTT
CAWRLRTEAFF
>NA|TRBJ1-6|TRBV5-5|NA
TGTGCCAGCAGCCTGGGAGGGAGGGGTTATAATTCACCCCTCCACTTT
CASSLGGRGYNSPLHF
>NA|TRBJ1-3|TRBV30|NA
TGTGCCTGGAGTGTACGAGCGGGATCTGGAAACACCATATATTTT
CAWSVRAGSGNTIYF
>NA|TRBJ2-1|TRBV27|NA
TGTGCCAGCAGTTTACGTGCGGGCTCCTACAATGAGCAGTTCTTC
CASSLRAGSYNEQFF
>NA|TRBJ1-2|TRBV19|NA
TGTGCCAGTAGTATAGGAGGAGGCGGACTCCATTATGGCTACACCTTC
CASSIGGGGLHYGYTF
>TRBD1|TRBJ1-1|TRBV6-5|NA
TGTGCCAGCAGGACGACAGGGGTTGGAAGGACTGAAGCTTTCTTT
CASRTTGVGRTEAFF
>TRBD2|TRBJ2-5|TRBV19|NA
TGTGCCAGTAGCCTCAGACTAGCGGGGGGTGGAAAGACCCAGTACTTC
CASSLRLAGGGKTQYF
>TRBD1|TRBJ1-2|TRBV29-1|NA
TGCAGCGGAGGATCGGGACAGGGAGGGGTCTATGGCTACACCTTC
CSGGSGQGGVYGYTF
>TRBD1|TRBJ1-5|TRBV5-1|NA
TGCGCCAGCAGCGGGACAGGGGAAGGCAATCAGCCCCAGCATTTT
CASSGTGEGNQPQHF
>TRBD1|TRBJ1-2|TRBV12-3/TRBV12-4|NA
TGTGCCACCCAGACAGGGGTCTATGGCTACACCTTC
CATQTGVYGYTF
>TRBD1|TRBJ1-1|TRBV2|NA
TGTGCCAGCAGGGCCCTACAGGGGGCGCTGGACACTGAAGCTTTCTTT
CASRALQGALDTEAFF
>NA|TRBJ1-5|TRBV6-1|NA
TGTGCCAGCAGTGAAGCGGGGAGTCAGCCCCAGCATTTT
CASSEAGSQPQHF
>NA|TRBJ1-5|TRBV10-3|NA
TGTGCCATCAGTGTAGGCGGAATTAATAGCAATCAGCCCCAGCATTTT
CAISVGGINSNQPQHF
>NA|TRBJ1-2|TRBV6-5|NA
TGTGCCAGCAGTTACGACAGAACATTCTATGGCTACACCTTC
CASSYDRTFYGYTF
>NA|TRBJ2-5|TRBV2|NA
TGTGCCAGCAGTGGGTGGGCCGAAGAGACCCAGTACTTC
CASSGWAEETQYF
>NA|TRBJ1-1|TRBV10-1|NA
TGCGCCAGCAGTGTATCTCGGACTGAAGCTTTCTTT
CASSVSRTEAFF
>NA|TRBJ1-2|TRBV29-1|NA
TGCAGCGTTGATAAAAATGTGGGCAGAGATGGCTACACCTTC
CSVDKNVGRDGYTF
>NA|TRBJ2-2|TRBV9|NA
TGTGCCAGCAGCGACACAGGGCCCGGGGAGCTGTTTTTT
CASSDTGPGELFF
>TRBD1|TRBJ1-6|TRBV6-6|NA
TGTGCCAGCAGCATACAGGGGTCTAATAATTCACCCCTCCACTTT
CASSIQGSNNSPLHF
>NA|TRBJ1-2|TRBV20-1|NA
TGCACCCTCAATGGGGGGTTCGGCTACACCTTC
CTLNGGFGYTF
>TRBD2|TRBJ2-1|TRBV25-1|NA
TGTGCCAGCAGTGCTGGGGGGGGCTACAATGAGCAGTTCTTC
CASSAGGGYNEQFF
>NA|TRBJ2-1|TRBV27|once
TGTGCCAGCAGTTGGAACAGCCCGAAGGGGGATGAGCAGTTCTTC
CASSWNSPKGDEQFF
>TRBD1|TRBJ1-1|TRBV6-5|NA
TGTGCCAGCAGCGCCACAGGGGCGGTCACTGAAGCTTTCTTT
CASSATGAVTEAFF
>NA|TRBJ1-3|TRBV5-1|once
TGCGCCAGCAGCTTGCAGTGGGGGGGCTCTGGAAACACCATATATTTT
CASSLQWGGSGNTIYF
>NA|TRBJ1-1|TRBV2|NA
TGTGCCAGCAGTGAAGCGCAGAGGGCCAAAGGAACTGAAGCTTTCTTT
CASSEAQRAKGTEAFF
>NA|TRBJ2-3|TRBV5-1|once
TGCGCCAGTGGAGTCTCCACAGATACGCAGTATTTT
CASGVSTDTQYF
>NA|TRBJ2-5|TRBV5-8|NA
TGTGCCAGCAGCTTGGGATACGGACAGCCTTTCCAAGAGACCCAGTACTTC
CASSLGYGQPFQETQYF
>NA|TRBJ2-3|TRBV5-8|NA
TGTGCCAGCAGCTTGGGGGGGGAGGTAGCAGATACGCAGTATTTT
CASSLGGEVADTQYF
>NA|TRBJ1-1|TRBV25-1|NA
TGTGCCAGCTACCCCGAGCGGGGAACTGAAGCTTTCTTT
CASYPERGTEAFF
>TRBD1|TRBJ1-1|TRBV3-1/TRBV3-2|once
TGTGCCAGCAGCCAAGTCAACGTTAGGGGGCGGGCTGAAGCTTTCTTT
CASSQVNVRGRAEAFF
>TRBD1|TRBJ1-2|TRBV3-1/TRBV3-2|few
TGTGCCAGCAGCCAAGATGACAGGGTGGCATATGGCTACACCTTC
CASSQDDRVAYGYTF
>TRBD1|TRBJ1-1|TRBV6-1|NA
TGTGCCAGCAGTGAAGTGGAGGGACAGGGGAACACTGAAGCTTTCTTT
CASSEVEGQGNTEAFF
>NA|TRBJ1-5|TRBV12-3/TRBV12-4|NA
TGTGCCAGCAGCCGGGGGGGCCAAATGGCCCAGCATTTT
CASSRGGQMAQHF
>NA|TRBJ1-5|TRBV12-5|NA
TGTGCTAGTGGTTCCAGGCCTTTAGGTGGAGGGTATAGCAATCAGCCCCAGCATTTT
CASGSRPLGGGYSNQPQHF
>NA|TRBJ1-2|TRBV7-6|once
TGTGCCAGCAGCCCCGGTGGGGGGGAGGGCTATGGCTACACCTTC
CASSPGGGEGYGYTF
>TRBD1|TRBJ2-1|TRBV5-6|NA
TGTGCCAGCAGAGGACAGGGAGCCTACAATGAGCAGTTCTTC
CASRGQGAYNEQFF
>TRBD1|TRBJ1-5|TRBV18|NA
TGTGCCAGCTCACCCTACCCAGGGGGCTCTGGCAATCAGCCCCAGCATTTT
CASSPYPGGSGNQPQHF
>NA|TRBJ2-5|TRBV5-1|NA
TGCGCCAGCAGCCTCCTCCCCAGGGCCCAAGAGACCCAGTACTTC
CASSLLPRAQETQYF
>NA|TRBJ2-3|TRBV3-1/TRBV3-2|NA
TGTGCCAGCAGCCAAGATCTCGCGGTAGGTACGCAGTATTTT
CASSQDLAVGTQYF
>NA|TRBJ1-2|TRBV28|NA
TGTGCCAGCAGACTCCCGACAGCTAACTATGGCTACACCTTC
CASRLPTANYGYTF
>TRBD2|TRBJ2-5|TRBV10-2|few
TGCGCCAGCAGTGAGCCCCGACTAGCGGGGTCGCAAGAGACCCAGTACTTC
CASSEPRLAGSQETQYF
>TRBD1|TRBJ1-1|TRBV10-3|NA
TGTGCCATCAGTCGACAGGGTGAGAACACTGAAGCTTTCTTT
CAISRQGENTEAFF
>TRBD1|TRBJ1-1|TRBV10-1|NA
TGCGCCAGCAGTCGGGACAGGGGAACGTACACTGAAGCTTTCTTT
CASSRDRGTYTEAFF
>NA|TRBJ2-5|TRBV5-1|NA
TGCGCCAGCAGCACATCCTACGGGACACAGTACCAAGAGACCCAGTACTTC
CASSTSYGTQYQETQYF
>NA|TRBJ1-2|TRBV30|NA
TGTGCCTGGAGTGTACCCCCCGGTGGCTACACCTTC
CAWSVPPGGYTF
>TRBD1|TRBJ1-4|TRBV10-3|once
TGTGCCATCAAGGGGGCCGGTGAAAAACTGTTTTTT
CAIKGAGEKLFF
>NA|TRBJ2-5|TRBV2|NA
TGTGCCAGCCTAGAAGGGACCCAGTACTTC
CASLEGTQYF